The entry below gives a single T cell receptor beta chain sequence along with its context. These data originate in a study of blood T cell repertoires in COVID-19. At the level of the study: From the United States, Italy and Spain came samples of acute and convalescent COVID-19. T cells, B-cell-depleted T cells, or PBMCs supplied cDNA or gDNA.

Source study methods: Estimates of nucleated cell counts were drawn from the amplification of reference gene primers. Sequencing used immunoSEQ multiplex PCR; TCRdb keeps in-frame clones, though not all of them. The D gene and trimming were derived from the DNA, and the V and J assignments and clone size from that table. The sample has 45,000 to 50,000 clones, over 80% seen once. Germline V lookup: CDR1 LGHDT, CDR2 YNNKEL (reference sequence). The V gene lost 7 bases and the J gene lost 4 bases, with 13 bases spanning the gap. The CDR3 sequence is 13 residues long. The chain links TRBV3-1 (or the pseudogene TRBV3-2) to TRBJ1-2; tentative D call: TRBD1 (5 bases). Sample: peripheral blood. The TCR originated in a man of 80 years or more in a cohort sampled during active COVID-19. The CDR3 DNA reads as TGTGCCAGCAACCTTAACGGGGGCTATGGCTACACCTTC. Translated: CASNLNGGYGYTF.